This T cell receptor beta chain was identified in a study of blood T cell repertoires in COVID-19 (dated by TCRdb to about 2020). In the study overall: Samples covering the acute and convalescent phases of COVID-19 were provided by collaborators in the United States, Italy and Spain. The material from the prospective study consisted of cDNA or gDNA derived from T cells, B-cell-depleted T cells, or PBMCs. The dataset comprised deeply sampled blood TCRbeta repertoires from subjects exposed to, actively infected with, or recovered from COVID-19. A freely available public database, intended as a resource for researchers studying the immune response to SARS-CoV-2, is where the repertoires were released. The samples were drawn from two sources: the first 160 participants of the ongoing ImmuneRACE study, and about 1,300 subjects contributed by 6 global collaborators. The sample metadata nearly always contained a de-identified subject ID, COVID-19 status, age in years and sex. Where available, HLA class I and class II types were taken from metadata supplied by the sample provider and were not determined by assay-based typing.

From V the trimming removes 2 bases and from J it removes 5 bases, while the gene matches leave 5 bases of the junction unaccounted for. The germline V gene supplies CDR1 MNHEY and CDR2 SVGAGI. There are 14 amino acids in the CDR3, from cysteine to phenylalanine inclusive. Only CDR3 DNA remains: 42 bases, in frame from the first base. Participants in the prospective study were enrolled through a virtual design, were aged roughly 18 to 100 years, and lived in 20 to 30 United States geographic areas. To assign participants to cohorts, the prospective study relied on clinical history that participants themselves reported in a screening survey and a study questionnaire. For ImmuneRACE Cohort 3, a participant was defined as recovered based on two consecutive negative NP/OP PCR tests, clearance by a healthcare professional, or resolution of symptoms. In the prospective study, whole blood, serum and a nasopharyngeal or oropharyngeal swab were collected from each participant by mobile phlebotomists. Prospective study participants could optionally give additional blood draws and questionnaires over a roughly two-month period. Before DNA extraction, blood samples from the prospective study were shipped at room temperature or frozen.

Paper-wide results and their limitations: The amount of clinical and demographic metadata varied by source and participant and was provided uncurated.

TCRbeta CDR3 regions were amplified from genomic DNA using the immunoSEQ Assay, a bias-controlled multiplex PCR. Under the source paper's analysis protocol: Within the assay, amplification of reference gene primers was used to estimate how many nucleated cells each sample contained. To quantify the absolute abundance of each unique TCRbeta CDR3 rearrangement, sequence reads were collapsed and filtered. For each sample, productive Simpson clonality was calculated as the square root of Simpson's diversity index across productive rearrangements. The source is immuneACCESS, and TCRdb retained only in-frame sequences with V and J called. Part of the clones is not carried over; for the studies checked, unresolved V genes explain less than half of this, and the remainder is unexplained. For V, J and clone size, that table is used; D and trimming come from the DNA. Across this sample there are 150,000 to 200,000 clones, with more than 75% seen only once. Around 6.7% of the sample goes to the ten largest clones.

This clone occurred once. Its antigen is not yet known. Qualities for individual bases were not recorded, and no much larger clone is one base off. This receptor was taken from a woman between 50 and 59 years old who had recovered from COVID-19. The material sequenced was PBMCs or T cells enriched from blood (not recorded which). The rearrangement combines TRBV6-5 with TRBJ1-1, with 7 middle bases fitting TRBD1. The DNA is TGTGCCAGCAGTTACAGGGGGCGGGGAACTGAAGCTTTCTTT. This sequence encodes CASSYRGRGTEAFF.